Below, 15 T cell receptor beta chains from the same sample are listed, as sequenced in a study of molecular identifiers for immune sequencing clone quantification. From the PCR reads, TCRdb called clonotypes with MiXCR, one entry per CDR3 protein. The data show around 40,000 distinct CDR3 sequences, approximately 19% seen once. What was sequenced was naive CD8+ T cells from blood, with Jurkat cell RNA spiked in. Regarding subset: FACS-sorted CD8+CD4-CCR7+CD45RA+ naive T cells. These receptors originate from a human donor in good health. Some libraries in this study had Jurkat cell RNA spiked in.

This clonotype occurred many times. For the CDR3, the DNA is TGTGCCAGTAGTATAGAACTAGCGGGGACCTTCCAAGAGACCCAGTACTTC. The encoded protein is CASSIELAGTFQETQYF. J is TRBJ2-5 and V is TRBV19; 10 nucleotides match TRBD2. The CDR3 totals 17 residues. J was trimmed by 1 base and V by 0 bases; bases with no gene match: 5. Looked up from germline, CDR1 is LNHDA and CDR2 is SQIVND (reference sequence). The whole variable domain, filled in from reference TRBV19 and TRBJ2-5, reads DGGITQSPKYLFRKEGQNVTLSCEQNLNHDAMYWYRQDPGQGLRLIYYSQIVNDFQKGDIAEGYSVSREKKESFPLTVTSAQKNPTAFYLCASSIELAGTFQETQYFGPGTRLLVL.

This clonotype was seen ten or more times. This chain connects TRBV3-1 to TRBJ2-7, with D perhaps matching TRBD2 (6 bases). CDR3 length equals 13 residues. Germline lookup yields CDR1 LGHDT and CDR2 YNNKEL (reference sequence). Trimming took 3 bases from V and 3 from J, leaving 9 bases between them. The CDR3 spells CASSQRDFYEQYF. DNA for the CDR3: TGTGCCAGCAGCCAGAGGGACTTCTACGAGCAGTACTTC.

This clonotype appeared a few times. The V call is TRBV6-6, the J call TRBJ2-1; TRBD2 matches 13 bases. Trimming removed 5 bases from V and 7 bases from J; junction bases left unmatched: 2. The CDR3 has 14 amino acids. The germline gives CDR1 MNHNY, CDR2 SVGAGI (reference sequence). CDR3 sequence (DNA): TGTGCCAGCAGTGGACTAGCGGGGGAAAATGAGCAGTTCTTC. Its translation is CASSGLAGENEQFF.

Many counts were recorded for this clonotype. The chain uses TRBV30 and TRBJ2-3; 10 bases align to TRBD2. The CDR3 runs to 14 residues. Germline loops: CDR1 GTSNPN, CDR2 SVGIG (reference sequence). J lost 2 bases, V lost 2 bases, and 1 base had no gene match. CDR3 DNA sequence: TGTGCCTGGAGTCTAGCGGGGGCCACAGATACGCAGTATTTT. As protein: CAWSLAGATDTQYF.

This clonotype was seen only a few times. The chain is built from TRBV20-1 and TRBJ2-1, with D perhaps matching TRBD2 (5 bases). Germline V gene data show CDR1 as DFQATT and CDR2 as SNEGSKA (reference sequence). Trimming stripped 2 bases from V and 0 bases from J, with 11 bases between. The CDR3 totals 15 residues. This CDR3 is CSARLLASSYNEQFF. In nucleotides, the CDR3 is TGCAGTGCTAGATTGCTAGCATCCTCCTACAATGAGCAGTTCTTC.

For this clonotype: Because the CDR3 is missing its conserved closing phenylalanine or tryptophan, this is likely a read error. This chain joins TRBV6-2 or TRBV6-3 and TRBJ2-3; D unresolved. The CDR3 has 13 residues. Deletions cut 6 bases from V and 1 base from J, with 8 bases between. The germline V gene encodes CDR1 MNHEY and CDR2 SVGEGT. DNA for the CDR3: TGTGCCAGCAGCACGCAGCGCACAGATACGCAGTATCTT. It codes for CASSTQRTDTQYL.

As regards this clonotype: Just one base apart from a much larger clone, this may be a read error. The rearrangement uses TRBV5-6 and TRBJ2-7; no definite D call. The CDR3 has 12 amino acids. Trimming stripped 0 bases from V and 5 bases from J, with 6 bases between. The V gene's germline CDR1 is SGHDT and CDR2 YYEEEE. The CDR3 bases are TGTGCCAGCAGCTTGGGTAGTCACGAGCAGTACTTC. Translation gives CASSLGSHEQYF.

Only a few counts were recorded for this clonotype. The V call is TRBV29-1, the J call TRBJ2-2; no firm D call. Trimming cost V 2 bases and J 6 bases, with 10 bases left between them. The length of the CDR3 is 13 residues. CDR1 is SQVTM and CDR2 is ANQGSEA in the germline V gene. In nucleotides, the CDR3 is TGCAGCGTTGAAAGTTCCGGGCCCGGGGAGCTGTTTTTT. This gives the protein CSVESSGPGELFF.

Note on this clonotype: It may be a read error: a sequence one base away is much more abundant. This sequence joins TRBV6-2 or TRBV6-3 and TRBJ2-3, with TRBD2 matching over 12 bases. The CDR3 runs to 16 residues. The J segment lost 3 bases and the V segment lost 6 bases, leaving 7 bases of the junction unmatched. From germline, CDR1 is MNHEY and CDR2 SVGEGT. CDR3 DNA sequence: TGTGCCAGCAGACAGGCGACTAGCGGGAGTACAGATACGCAGTATTTT. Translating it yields CASRQATSGSTDTQYF.

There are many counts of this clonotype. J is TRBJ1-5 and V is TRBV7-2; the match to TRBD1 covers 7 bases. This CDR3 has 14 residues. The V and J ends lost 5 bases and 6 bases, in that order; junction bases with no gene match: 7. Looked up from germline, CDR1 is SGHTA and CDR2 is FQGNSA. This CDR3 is CASSPGQEVQPQHF. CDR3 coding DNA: TGTGCCAGCAGCCCAGGACAGGAGGTTCAGCCCCAGCATTTT.

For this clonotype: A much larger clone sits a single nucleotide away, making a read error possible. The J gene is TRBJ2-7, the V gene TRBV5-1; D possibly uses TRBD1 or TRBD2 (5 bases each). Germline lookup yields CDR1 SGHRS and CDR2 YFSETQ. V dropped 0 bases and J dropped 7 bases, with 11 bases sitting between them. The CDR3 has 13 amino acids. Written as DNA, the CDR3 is TGCGCCAGCAGCTTGGAGGGACGGGGAGAGCAGTACTTC. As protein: CASSLEGRGEQYF.

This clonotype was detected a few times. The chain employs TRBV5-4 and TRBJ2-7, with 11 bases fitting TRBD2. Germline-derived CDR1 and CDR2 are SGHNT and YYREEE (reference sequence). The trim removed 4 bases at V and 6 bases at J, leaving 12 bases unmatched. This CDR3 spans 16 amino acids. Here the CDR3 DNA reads TGTGCCAGCAGCGGCAATAGCGGGAGGGCCGGACTCGAGCAGTACTTC. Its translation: CASSGNSGRAGLEQYF.

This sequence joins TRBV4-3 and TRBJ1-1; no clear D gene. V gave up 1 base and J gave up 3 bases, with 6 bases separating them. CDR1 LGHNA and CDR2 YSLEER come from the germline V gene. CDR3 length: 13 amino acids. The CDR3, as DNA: TGCGCCAGCAGCCAAGCCTACGACACTGAAGCTTTCTTT. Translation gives CASSQAYDTEAFF.

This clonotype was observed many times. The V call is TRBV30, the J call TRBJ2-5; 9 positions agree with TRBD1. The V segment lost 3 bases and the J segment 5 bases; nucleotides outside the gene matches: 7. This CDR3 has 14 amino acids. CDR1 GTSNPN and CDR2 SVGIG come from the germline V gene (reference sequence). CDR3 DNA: TGTGCCTGGAGCCCCACAGGGGGCGCGGAGACCCAGTACTTC. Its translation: CAWSPTGGAETQYF.

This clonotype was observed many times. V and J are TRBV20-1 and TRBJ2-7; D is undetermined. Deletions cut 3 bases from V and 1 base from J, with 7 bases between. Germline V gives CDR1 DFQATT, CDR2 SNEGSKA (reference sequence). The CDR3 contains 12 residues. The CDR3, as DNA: TGCAGTGCTAGTCCGGCGTCCTACGAGCAGTACTTC. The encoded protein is CSASPASYEQYF.